The source of this TCR beta chain is a study of Ad26.COV2.S vaccination and SARS-CoV-2 variants. Data came from immunoSEQ multiplex PCR; TCRdb stores just in-frame clones and leaves some out. This sample has hundreds of thousands of clones; 80% to 90% occur once, and the top ten carry about 1.5%. The treatment: roughly 18 received Ad26.COV2.S at low or high dose, single or two shots; a few received placebo; per-sample allocation not given. The samples were gathered on day 63 after the first injection of vaccine or placebo. Overall study findings and caveats: Vaccinees showed greater spike-specific TCR breadth than placebo recipients.

Germline CDR1 reads SNHLY; CDR2 reads FYNNEI. V shed 7 bases, J shed 6 bases, and the junction held 8 bases outside the gene matches. The CDR3 has 14 amino acids. In regard to this clone: What it binds is unknown.

The starting material was peripheral blood, obtained in a trial of Ad26.COV2.S vaccine versus placebo. The clonotype was recovered from a person between 18 and 59 years old who received the Ad26.COV2.S COVID-19 vaccine or a placebo. This sequence joins TRBV2 and TRBJ1-2, with 10 nucleotides matching TRBD1. Written as DNA, the CDR3 is TGTGCCAGCACTGGGGACAGGGGCTTTGATGGCTACACCTTC. The encoded protein is CASTGDRGFDGYTF.